What follows are 26 T cell receptor beta chains derived from one specimen sequenced in a study of shared clonotypes between healthy human individuals. Generated by immunoSEQ multiplex PCR, the TCRdb table keeps only in-frame clones and is missing some. This table holds approximately 2.5 million clones, 93% found once. The sequencing sample was made of naive CD4+ T cells from PBMCs. Indicated subset: CD45RA+ positively selected. These receptors came from a man between 18 and 35 years old in good health. Some clones in this sample may be carry-over from other donors' samples.

The chain is built from TRBV6-5 and TRBJ2-5; 8 bases map to TRBD2. This CDR3 has 14 residues. Germline V gives CDR1 MNHEY, CDR2 SVGAGI. V gave up 4 bases and J gave up 5 bases; unmatched junction bases: 6. The CDR3 DNA reads as TGTGCCAGCAGTTCTTCAGCGGGAGTGGAGACCCAGTACTTC. It translates to CASSSSAGVETQYF.

J is TRBJ2-1 and V is TRBV5-1, with 8 bases identical to TRBD2. This CDR3 spans 12 amino acids. V shed 4 bases and J 16 bases; nucleotides not matched to a gene: 10. Germline V gives CDR1 SGHRS, CDR2 YFSETQ. For the CDR3, the DNA is TGCGCCAGCAGCGCTTCCGGGACTAGGGGTTTCTTC. Encoded protein: CASSASGTRGFF.

The chain joins TRBV28 to TRBJ2-5; TRBD1 or TRBD2 may be the D gene (7 bases each). With 1 base removed from V and 4 bases from J, the gap between germline ends came to 16 bases. The CDR3 covers 16 residues. Germline assignment: CDR1 MDHEN and CDR2 SYDVKM. CDR3 DNA: TGTGCCAGCAGTTTATCTGGCAGGGGGGGACTAGAGACCCAGTACTTC. Encoded protein: CASSLSGRGGLETQYF.

V gene TRBV5-4 combines with J gene TRBJ2-7; D gene unclear. Per the germline V gene, CDR1 is SGHNT and CDR2 is YYREEE (reference sequence). Between the trimmed V and J ends, which lost 1 base and 0 bases, there was a span of 8 bases. The CDR3 is 14 residues long. CDR3 region: CASSLKGVSYEQYF. In DNA, the CDR3 is TGTGCCAGCAGCTTGAAGGGCGTCTCCTACGAGCAGTACTTC.

In the case of this clone: This CDR3 is also generated by other DNA sequences in the sample. V and J are TRBV5-1 and TRBJ2-1, with 12 bases aligning to TRBD2. Germline V gene data show CDR1 as SGHRS and CDR2 as YFSETQ. CDR3 length: 15 amino acids. V was pared by 4 bases and J by 3 bases, with 2 bases of the junction left unmatched. The CDR3 sequence: CASSLTSGSYNEQFF. The CDR3 region has the DNA TGCGCCAGCAGCCTGACTAGCGGGAGCTACAATGAGCAGTTCTTC.

This clone was seen only once. CDR3 coding DNA: TGTGCCAGCAGCTTAGTCCATCACAACACCGGGGAGCTGTTTTTT. Translation: CASSLVHHNTGELFF. V and J are TRBV7-2 and TRBJ2-2, with D unclear. This CDR3 comprises 15 residues. Germline V lookup: CDR1 SGHTA, CDR2 FQGNSA. V was pared by 1 base and J by 2 bases, with 8 bases between.

This chain uses TRBV19 with TRBJ2-7; unclear D gene. The CDR3 length is 15 residues. Germline loops: CDR1 LNHDA, CDR2 SQIVND (reference sequence). V dropped 3 bases and J dropped 2 bases, with 14 bases sitting between them. CDR3 DNA sequence: TGTGCCAGTAGTATGCTCCCGGGCAGCACCTACGAGCAGTACTTC. It codes for CASSMLPGSTYEQYF.

The rearrangement uses TRBV5-6 and TRBJ1-1; unclear D gene. The CDR3 has 13 residues. Germline V CDR1 and CDR2: SGHDT, YYEEEE. Trimming pared 0 bases from V and 7 bases from J, leaving 10 bases between. The CDR3 sequence is CASSLVRKNEAFF. CDR3 sequence (DNA): TGTGCCAGCAGCTTGGTCCGTAAGAATGAAGCTTTCTTT.

The J gene is TRBJ2-3, the V gene TRBV12-5; 7 bases are a match to TRBD2. This CDR3 contains 17 residues. V was clipped by 1 base and J by 4 bases; unmatched bases: 11. CDR1 is LGHNT and CDR2 is FRNRAP in the germline V gene. The CDR3 DNA is TGTGCTAGTGGTTTGGCCTCCGGGGGGAGATACCCAGATACGCAGTATTTT. Translating gives CASGLASGGRYPDTQYF.

This chain connects TRBV19 to TRBJ2-2, with 15 bases lining up with TRBD2. The length of the CDR3 is 16 residues. Germline V CDR1 and CDR2: LNHDA, SQIVND (reference sequence). The trim removed 7 bases at V and 6 bases at J, leaving 6 bases unmatched. CDR3 protein: CASNNGLAGGPGELFF. The CDR3, as DNA: TGTGCCAGTAACAACGGACTAGCGGGAGGGCCCGGGGAGCTGTTTTTT.

This clone was seen a single time. V usage is TRBV7-3 and J usage is TRBJ1-1; TRBD1 matches at 7 bases. This CDR3 is built from 14 residues. Germline V lookup: CDR1 SGHTA, CDR2 FQGTGA. V lost 5 bases, J lost 5 bases, and 8 bases stayed unmatched. CDR3 DNA sequence: TGTGCCAGCAGCGAACAGGGGCTAATTACTGAAGCTTTCTTT. It yields the protein CASSEQGLITEAFF.

This rearrangement joins TRBV2 to TRBJ1-2; a possible D gene is TRBD1 (5 bases). CDR3 size: 15 residues. Trimming stripped 6 bases from V and 2 bases from J, with 16 bases between. Germline assignment: CDR1 SNHLY and CDR2 FYNNEI. The CDR3 loop is CASSSMGDPNYGYTF. CDR3 DNA: TGTGCCAGCAGCTCAATGGGGGATCCAAACTATGGCTACACCTTC.

The chain combines TRBV18 with TRBJ1-3; D gene unclear. Germline V lookup: CDR1 KGHSH, CDR2 LQKENI. With 2 bases removed from V and 0 bases from J, the gap between germline ends came to 8 bases. This CDR3 has 15 residues. CDR3 protein: CASSPSQLSGNTIYF. The CDR3 nucleotides are TGTGCCAGCTCACCATCACAGCTCTCTGGAAACACCATATATTTT.

The rearrangement joins TRBV10-2 to TRBJ1-5; 7 bases agree with TRBD1. This CDR3 spans 16 amino acids. Trimming at V came to 9 bases and at J to 4 bases, leaving 15 bases not matched to a gene. The V gene's germline CDR1 is WSHSY and CDR2 SAAADI. The CDR3 protein is CASREIGGGLNQPQHF. CDR3 bases: TGCGCCAGTCGGGAGATAGGGGGCGGATTAAATCAGCCCCAGCATTTT.

The chain's CDR3 is CASSLAPGTSGIMHVQYF. The CDR3 nucleotides are TGTGCCAGCAGCTTAGCCCCCGGGACTAGCGGGATAATGCACGTGCAGTACTTC. The rearrangement uses TRBV7-9 and TRBJ2-5; 13 bases map to TRBD2. Germline assignment: CDR1 SEHNR and CDR2 FQNEAQ (reference sequence). The CDR3 contains 18 residues. Trimming at V came to 0 bases and at J to 11 bases, leaving 15 bases not matched to a gene. Full variable domain (remainder filled in from reference TRBV7-9 and TRBJ2-5): DTGVSQNPRHKITKRGQNVTFRCDPISEHNRLYWYRQTLGQGPEFLTYFQNEAQLEKSRLLSDRFSAERPKGSFSTLEIQRTEQGDSAMYLCASSLAPGTSGIMHVQYFGPGTRLLVL.

The gene calls are TRBV6-1 and TRBJ2-7, with D possibly matching TRBD2 (5 bases). Germline V CDR1 and CDR2: MNHNS, SASEGT. Between the trimmed V and J ends, which lost 6 bases and 3 bases, there was a span of 9 bases. The CDR3 spans 12 residues. The CDR3 DNA reads as TGTGCCAGCAGCCCAAGCGGCTACGAGCAGTACTTC. Amino acid sequence: CASSPSGYEQYF.

The chain links TRBV10-3 to TRBJ2-2, with D unresolved. Germline values: CDR1 ENHRY, CDR2 SYGVKD. V lost 2 bases and J lost 5, with 15 bases in between. This CDR3 is 16 amino acids long. CDR3 DNA sequence: TGTGCCATCAGTGAGATAGGGCGGCGCCCTACCGGGGAGCTGTTTTTT. Its protein product is CAISEIGRRPTGELFF.

CDR3 DNA sequence: TGCAGCGTGTCCGGGACAGGGAACCACGAGCAGTACTTC. Residues: CSVSGTGNHEQYF. The chain recombines TRBV29-1 with TRBJ2-7; 9 positions match TRBD1. This CDR3 region has 13 residues. J was trimmed by 5 bases and V by 6 bases; bases with no gene match: 8. Germline assignment: CDR1 SQVTM and CDR2 ANQGSEA.

Regarding this clone: Other nucleotide sequences in the sample specify the same CDR3. The chain recombines TRBV9 with TRBJ2-3, with D unresolved. Germline V lookup: CDR1 SGDLS, CDR2 YYNGEE. Trimming took 0 bases from V and 2 from J, leaving 7 bases between them. The CDR3 is 14 amino acids. In DNA, the CDR3 is TGTGCCAGCAGCGTAGCCGGTTACACAGATACGCAGTATTTT. Residues: CASSVAGYTDTQYF.

The V gene is TRBV10-3, the J gene TRBJ2-7; D call uncertain. The germline V gene encodes CDR1 ENHRY and CDR2 SYGVKD. With 2 bases removed from V and 5 bases from J, the gap between germline ends came to 4 bases. The CDR3 sequence is 11 residues long. The DNA of the CDR3 is TGTGCCATCAGTGAGCAAAACGAGCAGTACTTC. As protein: CAISEQNEQYF.

V usage is TRBV7-2 and J usage is TRBJ2-4; 9 bases fit TRBD1. This CDR3 spans 13 amino acids. CDR1 SGHTA and CDR2 FQGNSA come from the germline V gene. Unmatched junction bases numbered 1, after V lost 2 bases and J lost 8 bases. The CDR3 spells CASSLRQGDIQYF. The CDR3 DNA is TGTGCCAGCAGCTTAAGACAGGGGGACATTCAGTACTTC.

The chain carries TRBV27 and TRBJ2-7; no reliable D call. Germline-derived CDR1 and CDR2 are MNHEY and SMNVEV (reference sequence). Trimming left V 0 bases short and J 2 bases short, with 11 bases between. CDR3 length: 15 residues. CDR3 sequence: CASSLSGNRPYEQYF. CDR3 bases: TGTGCCAGCAGTTTATCGGGTAACAGACCCTACGAGCAGTACTTC.

This clone came up once. The gene calls are TRBV9 and TRBJ1-2; the D gene is possibly TRBD1 (6 bases). Trimming removed 7 bases from V and 7 bases from J, with 23 bases in between. The CDR3 runs 15 residues. The V gene's germline CDR1 is SGDLS and CDR2 YYNGEE. The CDR3 nucleotides read TGTGCCAGCTACCGCGGGGGGACACGGGCCGGTGGCTACACCTTC. Protein sequence: CASYRGGTRAGGYTF.

The chain employs TRBV7-9 and TRBJ2-3; 8 bases match TRBD2. The CDR3 covers 15 residues. The germline gives CDR1 SEHNR, CDR2 FQNEAQ (reference sequence). V gave up 5 bases and J gave up 4 bases; unmatched junction bases: 8. CDR3 nucleotides: TGTGCCAGCAGCCAGGTAGCGGGACGGGCAGATACGCAGTATTTT. Translation: CASSQVAGRADTQYF.

J is TRBJ1-1 and V is TRBV7-9; 9 bases are shared with TRBD1. V lost 5 bases, J lost 5 bases, and 9 bases stayed unmatched. Germline lookup yields CDR1 SEHNR and CDR2 FQNEAQ (reference sequence). The CDR3 consists of 15 residues. The CDR3 sequence: CASSRPGQGGTEAFF. The CDR3 DNA reads as TGTGCCAGCAGCCGCCCGGGACAGGGAGGAACTGAAGCTTTCTTT.

The chain recombines TRBV4-1 with TRBJ1-6; D unresolved. Germline V gene sequence: CDR1 MGHRA, CDR2 YSYEKL. This CDR3 contains 15 residues. Trimming pared 4 bases from V and 6 bases from J, leaving 13 bases between. The CDR3 nucleotides are TGCGCCAGCAGCCTCCTGGTGATGGTTAATTCACCCCTCCACTTT. It translates to CASSLLVMVNSPLHF.